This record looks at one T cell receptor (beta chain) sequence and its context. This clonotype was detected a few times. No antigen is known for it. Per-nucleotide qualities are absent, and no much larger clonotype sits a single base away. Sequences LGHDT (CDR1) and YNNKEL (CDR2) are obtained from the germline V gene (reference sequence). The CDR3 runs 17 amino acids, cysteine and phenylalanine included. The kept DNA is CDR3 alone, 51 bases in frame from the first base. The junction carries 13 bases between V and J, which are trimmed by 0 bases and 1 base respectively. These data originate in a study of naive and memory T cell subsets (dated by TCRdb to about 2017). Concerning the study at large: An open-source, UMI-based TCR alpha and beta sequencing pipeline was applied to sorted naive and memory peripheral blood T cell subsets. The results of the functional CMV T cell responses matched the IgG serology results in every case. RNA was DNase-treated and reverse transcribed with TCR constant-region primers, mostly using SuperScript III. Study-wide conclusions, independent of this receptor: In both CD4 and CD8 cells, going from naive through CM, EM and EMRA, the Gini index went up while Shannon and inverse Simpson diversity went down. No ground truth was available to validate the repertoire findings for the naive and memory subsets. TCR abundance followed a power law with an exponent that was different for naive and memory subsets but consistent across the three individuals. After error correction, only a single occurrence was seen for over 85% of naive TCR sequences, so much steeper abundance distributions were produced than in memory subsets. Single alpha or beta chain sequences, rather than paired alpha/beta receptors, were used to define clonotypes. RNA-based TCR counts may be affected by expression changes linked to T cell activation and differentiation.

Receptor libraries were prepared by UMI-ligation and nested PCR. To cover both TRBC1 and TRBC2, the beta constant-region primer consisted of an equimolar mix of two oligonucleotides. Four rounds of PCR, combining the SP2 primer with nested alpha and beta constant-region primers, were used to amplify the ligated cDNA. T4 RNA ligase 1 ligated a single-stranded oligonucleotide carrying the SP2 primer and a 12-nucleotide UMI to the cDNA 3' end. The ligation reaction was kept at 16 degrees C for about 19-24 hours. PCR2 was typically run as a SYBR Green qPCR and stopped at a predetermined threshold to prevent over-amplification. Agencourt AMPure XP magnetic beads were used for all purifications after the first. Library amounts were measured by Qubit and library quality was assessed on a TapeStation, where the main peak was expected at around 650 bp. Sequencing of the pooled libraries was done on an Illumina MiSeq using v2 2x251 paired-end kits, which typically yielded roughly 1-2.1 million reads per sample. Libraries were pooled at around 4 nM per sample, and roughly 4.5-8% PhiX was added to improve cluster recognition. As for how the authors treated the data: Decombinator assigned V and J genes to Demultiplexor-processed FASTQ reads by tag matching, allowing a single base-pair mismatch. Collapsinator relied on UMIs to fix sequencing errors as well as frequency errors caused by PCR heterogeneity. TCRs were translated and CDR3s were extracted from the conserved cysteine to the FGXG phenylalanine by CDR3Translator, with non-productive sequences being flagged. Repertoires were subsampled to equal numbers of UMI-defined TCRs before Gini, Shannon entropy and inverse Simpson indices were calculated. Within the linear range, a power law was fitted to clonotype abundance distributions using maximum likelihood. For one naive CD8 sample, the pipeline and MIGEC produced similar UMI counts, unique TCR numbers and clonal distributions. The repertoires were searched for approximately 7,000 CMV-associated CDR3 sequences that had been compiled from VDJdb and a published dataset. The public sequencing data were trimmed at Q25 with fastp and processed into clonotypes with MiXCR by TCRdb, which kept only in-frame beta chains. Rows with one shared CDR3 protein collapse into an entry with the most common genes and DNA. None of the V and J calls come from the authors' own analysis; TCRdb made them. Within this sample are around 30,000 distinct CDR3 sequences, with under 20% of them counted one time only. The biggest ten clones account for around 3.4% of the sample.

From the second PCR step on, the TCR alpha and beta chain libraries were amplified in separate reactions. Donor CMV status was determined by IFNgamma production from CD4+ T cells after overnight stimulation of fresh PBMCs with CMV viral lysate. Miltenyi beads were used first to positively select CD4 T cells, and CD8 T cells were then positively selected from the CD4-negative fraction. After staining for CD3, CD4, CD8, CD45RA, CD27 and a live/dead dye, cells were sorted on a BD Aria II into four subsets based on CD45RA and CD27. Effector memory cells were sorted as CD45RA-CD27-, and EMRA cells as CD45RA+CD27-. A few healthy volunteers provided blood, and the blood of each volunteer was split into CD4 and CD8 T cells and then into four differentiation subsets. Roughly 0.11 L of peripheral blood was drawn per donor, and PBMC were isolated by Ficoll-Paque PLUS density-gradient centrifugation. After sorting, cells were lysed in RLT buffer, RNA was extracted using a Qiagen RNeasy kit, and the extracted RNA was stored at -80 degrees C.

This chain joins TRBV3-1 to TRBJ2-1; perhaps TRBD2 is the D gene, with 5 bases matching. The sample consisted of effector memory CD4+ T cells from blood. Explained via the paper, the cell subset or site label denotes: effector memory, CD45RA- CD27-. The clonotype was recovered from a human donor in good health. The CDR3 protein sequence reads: CASSQDLRAGSYNEQFF. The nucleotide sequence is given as TGTGCCAGCAGCCAAGATTTGAGGGCCGGGTCCTACAATGAGCAGTTCTTC.